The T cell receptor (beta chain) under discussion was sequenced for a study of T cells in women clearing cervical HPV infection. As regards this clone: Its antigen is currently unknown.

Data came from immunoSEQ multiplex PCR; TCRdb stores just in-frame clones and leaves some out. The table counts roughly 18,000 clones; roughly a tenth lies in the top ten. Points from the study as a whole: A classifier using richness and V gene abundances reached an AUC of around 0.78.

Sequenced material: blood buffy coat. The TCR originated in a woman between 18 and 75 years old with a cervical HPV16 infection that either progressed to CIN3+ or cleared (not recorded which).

CDR3 DNA (partial): TGTGCCAGCCAACTTTCCGGGACAACCCGTAACTATGGC. Translating it yields CASQLSGTTRNYG. The full CDR3 reads CASQLSGTTRNYGYTF. The chain uses TRBV28 and TRBJ1-2, with a weak D call TRBD1 (6 bases). The read ends 3 residues early relative to the CDR3; the germline J gene fills the gap. The CDR3 runs to 16 residues. Trimming pared 8 bases from V and 1 base from J, leaving 20 bases between. Germline lookup yields CDR1 MDHEN and CDR2 SYDVKM.